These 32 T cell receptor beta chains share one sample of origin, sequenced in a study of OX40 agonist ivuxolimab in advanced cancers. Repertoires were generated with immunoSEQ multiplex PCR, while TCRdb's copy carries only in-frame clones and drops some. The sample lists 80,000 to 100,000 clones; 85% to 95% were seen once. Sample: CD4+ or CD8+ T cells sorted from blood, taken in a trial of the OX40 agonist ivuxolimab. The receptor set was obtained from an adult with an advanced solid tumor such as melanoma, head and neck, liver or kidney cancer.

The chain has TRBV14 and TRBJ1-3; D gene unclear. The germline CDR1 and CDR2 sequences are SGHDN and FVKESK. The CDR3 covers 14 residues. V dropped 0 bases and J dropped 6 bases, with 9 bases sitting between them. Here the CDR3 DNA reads TGTGCCAGCAGCCAAGATTTACGGGAAAACACCATATATTTT. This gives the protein CASSQDLRENTIYF.

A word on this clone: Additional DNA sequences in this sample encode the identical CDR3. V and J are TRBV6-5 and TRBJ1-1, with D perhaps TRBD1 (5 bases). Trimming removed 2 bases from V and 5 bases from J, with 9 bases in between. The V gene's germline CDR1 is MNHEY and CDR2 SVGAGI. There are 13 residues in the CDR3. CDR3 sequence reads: CASSYGGRTEAFF. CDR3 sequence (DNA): TGTGCCAGCAGTTACGGGGGTCGGACTGAAGCTTTCTTT.

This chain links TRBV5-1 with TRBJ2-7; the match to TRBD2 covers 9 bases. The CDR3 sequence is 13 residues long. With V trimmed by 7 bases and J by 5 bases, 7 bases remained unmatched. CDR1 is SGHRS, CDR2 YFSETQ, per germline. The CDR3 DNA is TGCGCCAGCTCAGCGGGAGGCCTAGACGAGCAGTACTTC. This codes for CASSAGGLDEQYF.

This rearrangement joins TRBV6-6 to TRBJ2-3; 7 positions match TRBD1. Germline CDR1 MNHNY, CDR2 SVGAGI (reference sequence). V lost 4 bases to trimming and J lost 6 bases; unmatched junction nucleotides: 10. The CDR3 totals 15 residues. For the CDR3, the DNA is TGTGCCAGCAGTTCATACAGGGGTTCAACGGATACGCAGTATTTT. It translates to CASSSYRGSTDTQYF.

CDR3 in DNA: TGTGCCAGCAGGACCGGGACTAGCGGGAGGGGGAACACCGGGGAGCTGTTTTTT. It yields the protein CASRTGTSGRGNTGELFF. V and J are TRBV27 and TRBJ2-2, with 16 positions matching TRBD2. From germline, CDR1 is MNHEY and CDR2 SMNVEV (reference sequence). This CDR3 has 18 residues. Trimming removed 6 bases from V and 1 base from J; junction bases left unmatched: 5.

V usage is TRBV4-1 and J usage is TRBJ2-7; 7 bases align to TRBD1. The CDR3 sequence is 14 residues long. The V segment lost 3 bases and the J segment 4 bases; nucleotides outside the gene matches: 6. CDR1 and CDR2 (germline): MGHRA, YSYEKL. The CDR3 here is CASSHRDSSYEQYF. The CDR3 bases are TGCGCCAGCAGCCACCGGGACAGCTCTTACGAGCAGTACTTC.

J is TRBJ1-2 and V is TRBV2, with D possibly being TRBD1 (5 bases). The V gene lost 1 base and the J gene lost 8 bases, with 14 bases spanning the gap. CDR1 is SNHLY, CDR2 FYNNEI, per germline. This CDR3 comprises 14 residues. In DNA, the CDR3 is TGTGCCAGCAGTGAAGGGGGGGTAATAGGCGGCTACACCTTC. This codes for CASSEGGVIGGYTF.

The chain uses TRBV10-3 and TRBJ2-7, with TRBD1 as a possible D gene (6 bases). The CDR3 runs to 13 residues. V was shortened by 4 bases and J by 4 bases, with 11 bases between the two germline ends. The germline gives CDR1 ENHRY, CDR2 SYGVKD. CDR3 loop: CAISVGRGYEQYF. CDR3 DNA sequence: TGTGCCATCAGTGTAGGTAGGGGGTACGAGCAGTACTTC.

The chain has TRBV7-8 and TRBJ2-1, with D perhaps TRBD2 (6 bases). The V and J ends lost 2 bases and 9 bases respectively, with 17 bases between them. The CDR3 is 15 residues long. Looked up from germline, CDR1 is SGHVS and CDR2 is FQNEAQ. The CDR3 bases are TGTGCCAGCAGCTTACGCTATGACATGCGGGGTGAGCAGTTCTTC. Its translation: CASSLRYDMRGEQFF.

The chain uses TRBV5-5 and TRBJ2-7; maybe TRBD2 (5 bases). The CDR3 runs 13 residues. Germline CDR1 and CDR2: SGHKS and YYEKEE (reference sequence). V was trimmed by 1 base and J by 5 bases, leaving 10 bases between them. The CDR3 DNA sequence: TGTGCCAGCAGCTTGACTAGGAGGCACGAGCAGTACTTC. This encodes CASSLTRRHEQYF.

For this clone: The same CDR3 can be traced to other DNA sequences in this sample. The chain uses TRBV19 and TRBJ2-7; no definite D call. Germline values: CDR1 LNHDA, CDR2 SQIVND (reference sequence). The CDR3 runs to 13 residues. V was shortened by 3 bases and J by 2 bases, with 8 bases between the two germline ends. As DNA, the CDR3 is TGTGCCAGTAGTATCGGACCGACCTACGAGCAGTACTTC. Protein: CASSIGPTYEQYF.

The CDR3 loop reads CAWRAVWDTEAFF. CDR3 DNA: TGTGCCTGGAGGGCGGTGTGGGACACTGAAGCTTTCTTT. The chain combines TRBV30 with TRBJ1-1; D unclear. This CDR3 comprises 13 residues. Deletions cut 3 bases from V and 3 bases from J, with 11 bases between. Germline V gene lookup returns CDR1 GTSNPN and CDR2 SVGIG (reference sequence).

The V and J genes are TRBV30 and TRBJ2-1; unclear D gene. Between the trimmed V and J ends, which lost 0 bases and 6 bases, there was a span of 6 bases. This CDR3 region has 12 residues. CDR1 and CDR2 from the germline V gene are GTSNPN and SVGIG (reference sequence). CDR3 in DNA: TGTGCCTGGAGTGTACGTTCCAATGAGCAGTTCTTC. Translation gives CAWSVRSNEQFF.

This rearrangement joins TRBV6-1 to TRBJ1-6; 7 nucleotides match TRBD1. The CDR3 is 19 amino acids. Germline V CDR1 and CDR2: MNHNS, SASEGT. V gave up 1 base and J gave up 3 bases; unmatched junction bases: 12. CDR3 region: CASSEESRQGAYYNSPLHF. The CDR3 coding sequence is TGTGCCAGCAGTGAAGAAAGTCGACAGGGCGCATACTATAATTCACCCCTCCACTTT.

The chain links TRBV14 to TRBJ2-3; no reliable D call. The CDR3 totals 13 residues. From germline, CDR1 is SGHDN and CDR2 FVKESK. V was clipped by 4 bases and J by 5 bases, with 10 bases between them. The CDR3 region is CASSPWMGDTQYF. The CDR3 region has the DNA TGTGCCAGCAGCCCTTGGATGGGAGATACGCAGTATTTT.

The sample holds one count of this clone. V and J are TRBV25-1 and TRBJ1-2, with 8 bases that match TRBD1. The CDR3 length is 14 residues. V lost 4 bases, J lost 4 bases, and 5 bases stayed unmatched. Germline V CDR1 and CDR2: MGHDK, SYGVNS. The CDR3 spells CASSVPGGSYGYTF. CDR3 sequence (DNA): TGTGCCAGCAGTGTCCCAGGGGGCAGCTATGGCTACACCTTC.

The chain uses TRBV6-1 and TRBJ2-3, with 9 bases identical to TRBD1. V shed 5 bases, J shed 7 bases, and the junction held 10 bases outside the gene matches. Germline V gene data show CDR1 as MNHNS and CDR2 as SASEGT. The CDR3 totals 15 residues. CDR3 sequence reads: CASSSGQGSLNTQYF. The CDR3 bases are TGTGCCAGCAGTAGTGGACAGGGGAGTCTGAATACGCAGTATTTT.

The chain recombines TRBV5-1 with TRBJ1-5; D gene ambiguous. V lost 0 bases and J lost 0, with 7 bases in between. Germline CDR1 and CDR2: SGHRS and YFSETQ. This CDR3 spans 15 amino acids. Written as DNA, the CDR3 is TGCGCCAGCAGCTTGGTACCTGGTAGCAATCAGCCCCAGCATTTT. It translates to CASSLVPGSNQPQHF.

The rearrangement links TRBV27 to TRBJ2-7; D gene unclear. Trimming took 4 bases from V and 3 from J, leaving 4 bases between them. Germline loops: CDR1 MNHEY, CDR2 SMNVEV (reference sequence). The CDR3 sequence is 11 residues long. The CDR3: CASSSGYEQYF. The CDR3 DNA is TGTGCCAGCAGTTCGGGCTACGAGCAGTACTTC.

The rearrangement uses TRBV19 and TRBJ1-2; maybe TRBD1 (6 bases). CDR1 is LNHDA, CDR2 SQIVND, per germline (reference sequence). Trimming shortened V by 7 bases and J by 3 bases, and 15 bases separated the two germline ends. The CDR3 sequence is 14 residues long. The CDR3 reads CASTPGVGHYGYTF. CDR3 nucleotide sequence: TGTGCCAGTACCCCAGGGGTAGGACACTATGGCTACACCTTC.

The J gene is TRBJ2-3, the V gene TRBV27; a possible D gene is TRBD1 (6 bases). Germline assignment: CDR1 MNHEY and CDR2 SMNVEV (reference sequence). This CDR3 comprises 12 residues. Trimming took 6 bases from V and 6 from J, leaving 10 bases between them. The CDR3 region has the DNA TGTGCCAGCAGGCGACAGGACGATACGCAGTATTTT. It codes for CASRRQDDTQYF.

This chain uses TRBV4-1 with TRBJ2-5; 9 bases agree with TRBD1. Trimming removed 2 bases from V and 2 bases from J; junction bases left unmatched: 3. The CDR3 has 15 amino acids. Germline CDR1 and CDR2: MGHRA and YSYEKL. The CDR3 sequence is CASSQKDRGQETQYF. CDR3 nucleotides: TGCGCCAGCAGCCAAAAAGACAGGGGGCAAGAGACCCAGTACTTC.

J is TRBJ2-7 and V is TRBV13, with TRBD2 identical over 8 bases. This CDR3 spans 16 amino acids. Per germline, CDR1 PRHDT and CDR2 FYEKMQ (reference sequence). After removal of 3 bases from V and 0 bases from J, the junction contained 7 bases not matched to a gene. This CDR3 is CASSFYLAGSSYEQYF. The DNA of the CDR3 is TGTGCCAGCAGCTTTTACTTAGCGGGATCCTCCTACGAGCAGTACTTC.

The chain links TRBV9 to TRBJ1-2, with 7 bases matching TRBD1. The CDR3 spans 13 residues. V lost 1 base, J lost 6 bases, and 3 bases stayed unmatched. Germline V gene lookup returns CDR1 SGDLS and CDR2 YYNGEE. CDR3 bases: TGTGCCAGCAGCGTAATAACAGGGGATGGCTACACCTTC. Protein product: CASSVITGDGYTF.

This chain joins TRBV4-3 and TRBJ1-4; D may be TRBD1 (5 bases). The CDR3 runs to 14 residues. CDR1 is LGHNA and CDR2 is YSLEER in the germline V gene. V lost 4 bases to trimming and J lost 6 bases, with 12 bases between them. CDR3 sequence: CASSPSAGDEKLFF. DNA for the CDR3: TGCGCCAGCAGCCCATCGGCGGGGGATGAAAAACTGTTTTTT.

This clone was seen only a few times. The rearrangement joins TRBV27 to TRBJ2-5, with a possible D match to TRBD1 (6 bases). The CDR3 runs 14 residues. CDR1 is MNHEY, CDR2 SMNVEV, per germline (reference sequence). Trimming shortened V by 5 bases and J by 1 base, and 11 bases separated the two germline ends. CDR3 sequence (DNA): TGTGCCAGCAGTGCCACAGGGCTCCAAGAGACCCAGTACTTC. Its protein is CASSATGLQETQYF.

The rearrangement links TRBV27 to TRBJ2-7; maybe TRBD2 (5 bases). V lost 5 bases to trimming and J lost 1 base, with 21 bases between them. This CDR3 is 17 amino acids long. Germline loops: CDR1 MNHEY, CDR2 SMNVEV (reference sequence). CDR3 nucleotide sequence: TGTGCCAGCAGTCCAAGACCCTTGTTACGGGGATCCTACGAGCAGTACTTC. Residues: CASSPRPLLRGSYEQYF.

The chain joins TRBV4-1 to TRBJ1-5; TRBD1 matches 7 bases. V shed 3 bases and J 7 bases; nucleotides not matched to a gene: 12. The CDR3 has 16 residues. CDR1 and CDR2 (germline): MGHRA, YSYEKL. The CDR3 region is CASSQRGQDPWQPQHF. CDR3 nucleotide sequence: TGCGCCAGCAGCCAGCGAGGACAGGACCCCTGGCAGCCCCAGCATTTT.

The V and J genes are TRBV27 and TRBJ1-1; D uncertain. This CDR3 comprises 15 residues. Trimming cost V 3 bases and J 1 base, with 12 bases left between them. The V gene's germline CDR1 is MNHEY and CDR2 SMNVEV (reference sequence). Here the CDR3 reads CASSFDPRGNTEAFF. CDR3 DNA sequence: TGTGCCAGCAGTTTTGACCCCAGAGGGAACACTGAAGCTTTCTTT.

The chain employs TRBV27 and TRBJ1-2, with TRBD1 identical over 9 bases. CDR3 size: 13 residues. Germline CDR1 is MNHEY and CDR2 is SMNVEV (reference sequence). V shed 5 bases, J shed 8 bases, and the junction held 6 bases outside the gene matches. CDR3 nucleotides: TGTGCCAGCAGTATCCTGACAGGGGGAGGCTACACCTTC. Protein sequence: CASSILTGGGYTF.

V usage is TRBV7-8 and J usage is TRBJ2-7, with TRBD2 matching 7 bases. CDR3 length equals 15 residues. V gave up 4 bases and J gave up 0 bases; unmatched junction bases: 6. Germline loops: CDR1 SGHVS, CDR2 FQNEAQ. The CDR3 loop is CASSSKGGFSYEQYF. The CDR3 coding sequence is TGTGCCAGCAGCTCGAAGGGAGGGTTCTCCTACGAGCAGTACTTC.

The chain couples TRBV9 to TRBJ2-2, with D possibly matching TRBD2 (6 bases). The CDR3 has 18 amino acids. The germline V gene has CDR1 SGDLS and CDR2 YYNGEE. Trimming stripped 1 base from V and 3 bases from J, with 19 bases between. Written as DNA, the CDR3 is TGTGCCAGCAGCGTAAGGCTCGGGACTGTTCATGACACCGGGGAGCTGTTTTTT. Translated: CASSVRLGTVHDTGELFF.